The following is a T cell receptor (beta chain) sequence with its context. The antigen it binds to is not known. No qualities accompany the bases; no much larger clone lies one base away. These data belong to a study of PD-1 blockade in classical Hodgkin lymphoma (dated by TCRdb to 2018 to 2021). Turning to the overall study: Nivolumab dosing was 3 mg/kg intravenously every 2 weeks, continuing until either disease progression or unacceptable toxicity. The study used CyTOF and TCR beta sequencing to define a peripheral blood immune signature of response to PD-1 blockade in classical Hodgkin lymphoma.

Genomic DNA was extracted with the Qiagen DNeasy kit from unsorted PBMCs and from negatively selected CD4+ and CD8+ fractions. TCR beta CDR3 regions were subjected to amplification by immunoSEQ multiplex PCR with primers that anneal to V and J segments. A synthetic immune receptor repertoire was used to minimize amplification bias, and remaining bias was computationally removed after sequencing. As for the authors' bioinformatics: Custom Python scripts were used to quantify repertoire diversity as the Shannon entropy index. Unsorted, CD4+ and CD8+ repertoires were analyzed separately, except for combined analyses in which CD4+ and CD8+ sequences were merged in silico. Clonal expansion was defined as at least a 2-fold frequency increase after treatment relative to C1D1, with a pseudocount of 0.5 for undetected baseline clones. Clones with 0 or 1 copy at C1D1 were classified as singleton clones, and clones with 2 or more copies were classified as non-singleton clones. Clones expanded in unsorted samples were assigned a CD4+, CD8+ or unknown annotation through matching of protein sequences in sorted samples from the same patient. Wilcoxon tests on paired samples were used to test changes in diversity from C1D1 to C4D1. What TCRdb holds here is the immuneACCESS table cut down to in-frame rearrangements. Part of the clones is not present; checked against another copy, under half of the missing clones reflect an unresolved V gene, and the others are unexplained. That table gives V, J and clone size, and the DNA gave D and trimming. Present in this sample are around 30,000 clones, approximately 81% of which were seen just once. Of the sample, approximately 0.62% falls within the top ten clones.

V gives up 1 base and J gives up 4 bases, and the segment between their germline ends measures 17 bases. Its CDR3 holds 18 amino acids, cysteine through phenylalanine. Just the 54-base CDR3 DNA is kept, in frame starting at base 1. The germline V gene specifies LGHNA as CDR1 and YNFKEQ as CDR2. The sample's time point, from its label and the paper: cycle 4 day 1 (C4D1), after 6 weeks of nivolumab. Every trial patient had relapsed following autologous stem cell transplantation, and prior brentuximab vedotin exposure was what differed among cohorts A, B and C. Using a Miltenyi CD4+ T cell isolation kit, CD4+ T cells were purified from thawed PBMCs through magnetic negative selection. The trial cohort comprised some 60 patients with relapsed/refractory classical Hodgkin lymphoma whose best overall responses were complete response, partial response or progressive disease. Single-agent nivolumab was administered to trial patients in the multi-cohort phase II CheckMate 205 trial. An independent review committee assessed best overall response by applying the 2007 International Working Group response criteria. Trial PBMCs were obtained immediately prior to nivolumab initiation (C1D1) and on therapy at cycle 2 day 1 and cycle 4 day 1. Peripheral blood was collected in 8 mL Vacutainer Cell Preparation Tubes, from which PBMCs were isolated by centrifugation and then cryopreserved. Purified CD4+ and CD8+ fractions were prepared only for cases in which an additional PBMC sample was available. On LS columns in a quadroMACS separator, the magnetically labelled cells were depleted, and the flow-through was collected as the purified fraction.

The study at large found these results: By C4D1, a significant rise was seen in CD4+ TCR diversity but not in CD8+ TCR diversity (p=0.0027 vs p=0.16), and the rise was most apparent among complete responders (p=0.02). Diversity was lower in patients who began nivolumab less than 1 year after ASCT, so these patients were left out of later analyses to avoid confounding by immune reconstitution. Only a single clinical trial cohort was studied, and what caused the repertoire differences, possibly disease activity or prior therapy, remained undefined. Baseline TCR diversity was reported to be lower in newly diagnosed patients than in healthy donors and to be lower still in relapsed/refractory patients. Trial patients with a complete response had baseline diversity similar to that of newly diagnosed patients, while partial responders and progressors had significantly lower diversity.

The sample here was CD4+ T cells from blood, taken before the fourth cycle of nivolumab. This clonotype originated in a human donor with classical Hodgkin lymphoma. The chain is assembled from TRBV4-2 and TRBJ2-6; the D gene assignment is ambiguous. The CDR3 in this case is CASSQAGRNAYGANVLTF. The bases are TGTGCCAGCAGCCAAGCGGGTCGTAACGCCTACGGGGCCAACGTCCTGACTTTC.